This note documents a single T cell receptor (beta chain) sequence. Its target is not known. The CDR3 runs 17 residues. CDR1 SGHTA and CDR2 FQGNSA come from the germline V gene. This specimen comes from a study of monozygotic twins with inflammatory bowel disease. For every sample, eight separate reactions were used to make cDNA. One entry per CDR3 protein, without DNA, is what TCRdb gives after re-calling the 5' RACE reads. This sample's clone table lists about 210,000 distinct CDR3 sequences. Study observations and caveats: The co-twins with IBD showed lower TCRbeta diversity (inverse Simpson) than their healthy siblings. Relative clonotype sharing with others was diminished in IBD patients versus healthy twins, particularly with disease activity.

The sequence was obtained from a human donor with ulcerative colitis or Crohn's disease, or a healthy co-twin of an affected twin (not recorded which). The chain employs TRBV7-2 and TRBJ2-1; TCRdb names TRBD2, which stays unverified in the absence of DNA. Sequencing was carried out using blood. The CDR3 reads CASSSTYLAGVPPEQFF.